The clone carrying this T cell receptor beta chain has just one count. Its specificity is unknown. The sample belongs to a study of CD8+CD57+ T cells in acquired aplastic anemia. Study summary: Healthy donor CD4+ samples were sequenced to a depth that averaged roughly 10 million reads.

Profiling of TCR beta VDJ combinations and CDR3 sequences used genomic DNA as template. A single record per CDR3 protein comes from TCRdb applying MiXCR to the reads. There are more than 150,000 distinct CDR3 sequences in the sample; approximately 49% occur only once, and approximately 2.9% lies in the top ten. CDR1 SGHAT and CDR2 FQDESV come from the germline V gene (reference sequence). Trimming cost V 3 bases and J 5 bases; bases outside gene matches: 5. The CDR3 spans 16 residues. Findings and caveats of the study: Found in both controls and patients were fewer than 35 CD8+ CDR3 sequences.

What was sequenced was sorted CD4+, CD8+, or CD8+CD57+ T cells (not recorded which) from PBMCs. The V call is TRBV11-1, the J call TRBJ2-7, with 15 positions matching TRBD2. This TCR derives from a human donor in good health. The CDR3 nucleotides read TGTGCCAGCAGCTTGGGGACTAGCGGGAGGATGCACGAGCAGTACTTC. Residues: CASSLGTSGRMHEQYF.